What follows describes a single T cell receptor (beta chain). As yet, its antigen is unknown. CD45RO-negative CD8 cells positively selected for CCR7 made up the naive population, which excluded terminally differentiated effector memory CD45RA+ cells. This CDR3 is 16 amino acids long. Germline V gives CDR1 MGHDK, CDR2 SYGVNS. Trimming took 3 bases from V and 3 from J; bases not matched to a gene: 5. This sample was included in a study of shared clonotypes between healthy human individuals. General study results and limits: Roughly 5% of naive CD4 clonotypes were common to a handful of donors. Only blood samples were collected, and tissue repertoires likely differ. Naive subsets generally exceeded memory subsets in estimated richness.

Using immunoSEQ multiplex PCR, the repertoire was profiled, and TCRdb retains in-frame clones only, with some absent. The sample consists of hundreds of thousands of clones, over 90% of them appearing once. The source of this sequence is a man aged 30 to 45 in good health. The chain recombines TRBV25-1 with TRBJ2-3, with 11 bases fitting TRBD2. The sample comprised naive CD8+ T cells sorted from blood. DNA of the CDR3: TGTGCCAGCAGTGAGGGGACTAGCGGTCGAACAGATACGCAGTATTTT. Translation: CASSEGTSGRTDTQYF.